These 10 T cell receptor beta chains originate from one sample sequenced in a study of T-cell memory formation after mild COVID-19. TCRdb re-called the 5' RACE reads through MiXCR, storing one row per CDR3 protein. The sample has about 350,000 distinct CDR3 sequences, roughly 15% seen once. The sample taken for sequencing was PBMCs or a T cell subset sorted from them (not recorded which). The receptors were sampled from a man younger than 35 who had mild COVID-19 (a few samples of this study predate the infection). Cell type and time point are not known.

This clonotype was observed a few times. In DNA form, the CDR3 reads TGCAGTGCCCCGACAACAGAGACCCAGTACTTC. Translated, it gives CSAPTTETQYF. The chain uses TRBV20-1 and TRBJ2-5; no firm D call. The CDR3 is 11 residues long. Germline CDR1 reads DFQATT; CDR2 reads SNEGSKA (reference sequence). The V gene lost 6 bases and the J gene lost 4 bases, with 9 bases spanning the gap.

The rearrangement uses TRBV10-3 and TRBJ1-1; D gene ambiguous. V dropped 3 bases and J dropped 1 base, with 9 bases sitting between them. Germline CDR1 ENHRY, CDR2 SYGVKD. The CDR3 length is 14 residues. The DNA of the CDR3 is TGTGCCATCAGTGACTTTGGGAAGAACACTGAAGCTTTCTTT. Translated, it gives CAISDFGKNTEAFF.

V usage is TRBV18 and J usage is TRBJ1-5, with 8 nucleotides matching TRBD1. The CDR3 loop spans 16 amino acids. V lost 4 bases to trimming and J lost 0 bases; unmatched junction nucleotides: 5. The germline V gene encodes CDR1 KGHSH and CDR2 LQKENI. Here the CDR3 DNA reads TGTGCCAGCTCACGACTACAGGGGGATAGCAATCAGCCCCAGCATTTT. This gives the protein CASSRLQGDSNQPQHF.

The chain recombines TRBV7-9 with TRBJ1-5; TRBD1 is a possible D gene (6 bases). This CDR3 contains 16 residues. The V gene lost 5 bases and the J gene lost 0 bases, with 14 bases spanning the gap. In germline, CDR1 is SEHNR, CDR2 FQNEAQ (reference sequence). The CDR3 DNA reads TGTGCCAGCAGCGCCGCCGGACAGTATAGCAATCAGCCCCAGCATTTT. Its protein product is CASSAAGQYSNQPQHF.

The CDR3 loop reads CASSLLGGPGNEQFF. The CDR3 DNA reads TGCGCCAGCAGCCTGCTAGGGGGGCCGGGCAATGAGCAGTTCTTC. The chain recombines TRBV5-1 with TRBJ2-1; D assignment may be TRBD1 or TRBD2 (6 bases each). Deletions cut 4 bases from V and 6 bases from J, with 17 bases between. Per the germline V gene, CDR1 is SGHRS and CDR2 is YFSETQ. CDR3 size: 15 residues. The complete variable domain, with remaining parts taken from reference TRBV5-1 and TRBJ2-1, reads KAGVTQTPRYLIKTRGQQVTLSCSPISGHRSVSWYQQTPGQGLQFLFEYFSETQRNKGNFPGRFSGRQFSNSRSEMNVSTLELGDSALYLCASSLLGGPGNEQFFGPGTRLTVL.

The chain employs TRBV12-3 or TRBV12-4 and TRBJ2-7, with D perhaps TRBD2 (5 bases). The V end was cut by 5 bases, the J end by 3 bases, with 14 bases between. There are 14 residues in the CDR3. For the CDR3, the DNA is TGTGCCAGCAGTCCCGGGGAACCGGACTACGAGCAGTACGTC. The encoded protein is CASSPGEPDYEQYV.

The rearrangement joins TRBV7-8 to TRBJ2-7; the match to TRBD2 covers 8 bases. Germline lookup yields CDR1 SGHVS and CDR2 FQNEAQ. The V segment lost 5 bases and the J segment 6 bases; nucleotides outside the gene matches: 12. The CDR3 extends over 15 amino acids. CDR3 region: CASSPSQRGTGEQYV. The CDR3 DNA reads TGTGCCAGCAGCCCCAGTCAGCGGGGGACGGGCGAGCAGTACGTC.

The rearrangement uses TRBV18 and TRBJ1-4; no firm D call. Germline loops: CDR1 KGHSH, CDR2 LQKENI. The CDR3 consists of 14 residues. Trimming left V 3 bases short and J 5 bases short, with 10 bases between. The DNA for the CDR3 is TGTGCCAGCTCACCCCCGGGTCGAAATGAAAAACTGTTTTTT. Amino acid sequence: CASSPPGRNEKLFF.

This sequence joins TRBV7-2 and TRBJ1-5, with 7 nucleotides matching TRBD1. The CDR3 is made up of 15 amino acids. Looked up from germline, CDR1 is SGHTA and CDR2 is FQGNSA. With 1 base clipped from V and 7 bases from J, the junction kept 7 bases outside the gene matches. The CDR3 sequence is CASSLEPPRGQPQHF. Written as DNA, the CDR3 is TGTGCCAGCAGCTTAGAGCCCCCCAGGGGGCAGCCCCAGCATTTT.

Ten or more counts support this clonotype. This sequence joins TRBV5-1 and TRBJ1-6, with a tentative D call TRBD1 (5 bases). The V and J ends lost 4 bases and 8 bases respectively, with 16 bases between them. The CDR3 contains 15 residues. The germline gives CDR1 SGHRS, CDR2 YFSETQ. The CDR3 sequence is CASSPDAGRYSPLHF. CDR3 nucleotide sequence: TGCGCCAGCAGCCCGGACGCAGGGAGGTATTCACCCCTCCACTTT.